This T cell receptor beta chain was captured in a study of post-analysis software for immune sequencing data. The sample holds one count of this clonotype. Its antigen is undetermined. Study observations and caveats: The study found TRBV5-6, TRBV5-1 and TRBV20-1 among a few TRBV segments more frequent in patients than controls.

Per germline, CDR1 LGHDT and CDR2 YNNKEL (reference sequence). With 1 base removed from V and 9 bases from J, the gap between germline ends came to 10 bases. CDR3 length: 14 residues. Incorporated into the TCR beta cDNA libraries were unique molecular identifiers, which served to reduce PCR and sequencing biases. Each sample of roughly 0.9 to 11 million input T cells yielded 500,000 or so cDNA molecules, so each molecule approximated one T cell. One entry per CDR3 protein results from TCRdb running MiXCR on the PCR reads. Among about 430,000 distinct CDR3 sequences listed, 30% to 40% were seen once. The sequence was obtained from a girl aged 2-10 years with multiple sclerosis. V gene TRBV3-1 combines with J gene TRBJ1-6, with D unresolved. The sequenced sample consisted of blood. CDR3 sequence reads: CASSQGLGISPLHF. For the CDR3, the DNA is TGTGCCAGCAGCCAAGGTCTCGGGATTTCACCCCTCCACTTT. The full variable domain, its missing parts supplied by reference TRBV3-1 and TRBJ1-6, is DTAVSQTPKYLVTQMGNDKSIKCEQNLGHDTMYWYKQDSKKFLKIMFSYNNKELIINETVPNRFSPKSPDKAHLNLHINSLELGDSAVYFCASSQGLGISPLHFGNGTRLTVT.